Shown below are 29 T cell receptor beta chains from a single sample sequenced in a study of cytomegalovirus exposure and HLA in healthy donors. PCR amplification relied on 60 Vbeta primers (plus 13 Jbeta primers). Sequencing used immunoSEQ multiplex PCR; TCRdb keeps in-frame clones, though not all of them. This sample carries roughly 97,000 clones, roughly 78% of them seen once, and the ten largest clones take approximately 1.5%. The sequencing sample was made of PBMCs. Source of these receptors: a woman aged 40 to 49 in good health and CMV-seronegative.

Written as DNA, the CDR3 is TGTGCCAGCATTGGAGGGTCTAAGTTGACAGATACGCAGTATTTT. This codes for CASIGGSKLTDTQYF. The rearrangement uses TRBV6-5 and TRBJ2-3; D is perhaps TRBD2 (6 bases). The V end lost 7 bases, the J end lost 3 bases, and 17 bases lay between the germline ends. From germline, CDR1 is MNHEY and CDR2 SVGAGI. There are 15 residues in the CDR3.

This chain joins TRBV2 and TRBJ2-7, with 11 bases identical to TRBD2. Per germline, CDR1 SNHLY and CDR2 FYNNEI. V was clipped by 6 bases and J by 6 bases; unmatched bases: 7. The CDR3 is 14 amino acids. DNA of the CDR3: TGTGCCAGCAGGGGACTAGCGGAAACGTCCGAGCAGTACTTC. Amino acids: CASRGLAETSEQYF.

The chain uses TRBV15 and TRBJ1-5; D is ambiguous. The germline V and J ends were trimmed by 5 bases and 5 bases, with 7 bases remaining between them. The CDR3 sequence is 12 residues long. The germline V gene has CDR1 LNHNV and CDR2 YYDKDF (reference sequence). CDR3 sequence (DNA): TGTGCCACCAGCGGGCGTTATCAGCCCCAGCATTTT. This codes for CATSGRYQPQHF.

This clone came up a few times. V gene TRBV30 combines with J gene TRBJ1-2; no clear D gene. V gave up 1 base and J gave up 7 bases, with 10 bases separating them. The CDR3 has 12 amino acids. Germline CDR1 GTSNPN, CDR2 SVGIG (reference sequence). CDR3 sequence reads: CAWSEWTAGYTF. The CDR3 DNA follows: TGTGCCTGGAGTGAATGGACTGCTGGCTACACCTTC.

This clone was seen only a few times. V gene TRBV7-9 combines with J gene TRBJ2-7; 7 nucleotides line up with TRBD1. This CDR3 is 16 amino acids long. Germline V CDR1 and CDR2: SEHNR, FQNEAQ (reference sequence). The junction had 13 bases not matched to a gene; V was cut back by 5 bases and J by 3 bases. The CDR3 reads CASSPESGTVSYEQYF. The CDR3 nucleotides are TGTGCCAGCAGCCCTGAATCCGGGACAGTTAGCTACGAGCAGTACTTC. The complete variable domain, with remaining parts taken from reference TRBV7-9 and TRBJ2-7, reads DTGVSQNPRHKITKRGQNVTFRCDPISEHNRLYWYRQTLGQGPEFLTYFQNEAQLEKSRLLSDRFSAERPKGSFSTLEIQRTEQGDSAMYLCASSPESGTVSYEQYFGPGTRLTVT.

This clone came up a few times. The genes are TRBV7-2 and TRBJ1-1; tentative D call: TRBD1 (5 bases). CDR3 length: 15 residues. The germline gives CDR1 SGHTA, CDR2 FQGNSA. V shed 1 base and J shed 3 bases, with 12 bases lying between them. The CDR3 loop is CASSLDRRMHTEAFF. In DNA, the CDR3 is TGTGCCAGCAGCTTAGACAGGCGAATGCACACTGAAGCTTTCTTT.

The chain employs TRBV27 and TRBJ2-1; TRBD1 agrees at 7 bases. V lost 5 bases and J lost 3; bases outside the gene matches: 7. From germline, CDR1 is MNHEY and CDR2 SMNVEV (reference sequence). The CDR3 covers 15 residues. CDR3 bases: TGTGCCAGCAGTACCACGGACAGGCACTACAATGAGCAGTTCTTC. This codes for CASSTTDRHYNEQFF.

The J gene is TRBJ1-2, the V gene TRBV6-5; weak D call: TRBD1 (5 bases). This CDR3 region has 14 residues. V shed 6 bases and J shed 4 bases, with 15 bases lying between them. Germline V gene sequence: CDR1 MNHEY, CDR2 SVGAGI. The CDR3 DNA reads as TGTGCCAGCAGAGGGGCGCTCCCTCCCTATGGCTACACCTTC. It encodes CASRGALPPYGYTF.

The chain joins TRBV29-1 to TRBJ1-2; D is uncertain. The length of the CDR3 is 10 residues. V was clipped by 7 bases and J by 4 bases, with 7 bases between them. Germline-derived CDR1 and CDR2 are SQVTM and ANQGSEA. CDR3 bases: TGCAGCGACAGTAGCTATGGCTACACCTTC. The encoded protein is CSDSSYGYTF.

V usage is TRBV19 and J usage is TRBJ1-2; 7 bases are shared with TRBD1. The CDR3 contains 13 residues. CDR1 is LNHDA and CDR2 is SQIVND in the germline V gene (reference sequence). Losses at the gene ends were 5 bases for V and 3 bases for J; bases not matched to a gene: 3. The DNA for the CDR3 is TGTGCCAGTAGTCTCGGGACAGACTATGGCTACACCTTC. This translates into CASSLGTDYGYTF. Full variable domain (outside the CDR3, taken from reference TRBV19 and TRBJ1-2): DGGITQSPKYLFRKEGQNVTLSCEQNLNHDAMYWYRQDPGQGLRLIYYSQIVNDFQKGDIAEGYSVSREKKESFPLTVTSAQKNPTAFYLCASSLGTDYGYTFGSGTRLTVV.

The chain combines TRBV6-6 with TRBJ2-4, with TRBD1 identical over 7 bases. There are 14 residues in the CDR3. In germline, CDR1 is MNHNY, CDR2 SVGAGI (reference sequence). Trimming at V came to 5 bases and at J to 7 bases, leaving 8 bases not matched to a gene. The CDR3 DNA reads TGTGCCAGCAGTCCTTACAGGACAGGCAACATTCAGTACTTC. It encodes CASSPYRTGNIQYF.

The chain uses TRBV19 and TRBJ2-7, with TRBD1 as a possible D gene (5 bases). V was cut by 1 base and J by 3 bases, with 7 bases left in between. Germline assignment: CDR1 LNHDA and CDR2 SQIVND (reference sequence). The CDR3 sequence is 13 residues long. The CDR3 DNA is TGTGCCAGTAGTATAGGGGGCCTCTACGAGCAGTACTTC. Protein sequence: CASSIGGLYEQYF.

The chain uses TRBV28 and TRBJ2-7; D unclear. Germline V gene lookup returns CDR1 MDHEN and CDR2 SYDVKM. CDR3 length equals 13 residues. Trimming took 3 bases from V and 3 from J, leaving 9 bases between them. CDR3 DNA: TGTGCCAGCAGTTTGTCCCCGGGCTACGAGCAGTACTTC. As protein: CASSLSPGYEQYF.

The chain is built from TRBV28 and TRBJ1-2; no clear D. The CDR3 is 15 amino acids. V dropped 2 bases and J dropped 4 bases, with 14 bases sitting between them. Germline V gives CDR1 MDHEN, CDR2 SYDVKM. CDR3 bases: TGTGCCAGCAGTTTAGTTCCAGGTGGTTTCTATGGCTACACCTTC. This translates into CASSLVPGGFYGYTF.

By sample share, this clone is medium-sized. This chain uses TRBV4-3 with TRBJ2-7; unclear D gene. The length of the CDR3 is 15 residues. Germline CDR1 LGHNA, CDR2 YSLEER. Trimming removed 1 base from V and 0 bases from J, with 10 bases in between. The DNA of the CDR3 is TGCGCCAGCAGCCAAGGGCGAGGTAGCTCCTACGAGCAGTACTTC. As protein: CASSQGRGSSYEQYF.

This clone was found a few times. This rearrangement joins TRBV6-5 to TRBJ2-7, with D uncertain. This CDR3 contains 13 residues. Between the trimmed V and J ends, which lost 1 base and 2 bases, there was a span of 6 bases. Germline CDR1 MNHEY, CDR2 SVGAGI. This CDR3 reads CASSYYGPYEQYF. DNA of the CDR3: TGTGCCAGCAGTTACTACGGTCCCTACGAGCAGTACTTC.

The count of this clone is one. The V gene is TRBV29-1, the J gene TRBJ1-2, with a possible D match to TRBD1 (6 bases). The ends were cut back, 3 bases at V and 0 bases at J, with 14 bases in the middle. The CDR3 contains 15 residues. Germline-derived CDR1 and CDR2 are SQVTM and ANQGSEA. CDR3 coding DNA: TGCAGCGTTGACCCGGCGGCAGGGGCTAACTATGGCTACACCTTC. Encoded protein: CSVDPAAGANYGYTF. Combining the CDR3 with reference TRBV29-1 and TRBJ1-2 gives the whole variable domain SAVISQKPSRDICQRGTSLTIQCQVDSQVTMMFWYRQQPGQSLTLIATANQGSEATYESGFVIDKFPISRPNLTFSTLTVSNMSPEDSSIYLCSVDPAAGANYGYTFGSGTRLTVV.

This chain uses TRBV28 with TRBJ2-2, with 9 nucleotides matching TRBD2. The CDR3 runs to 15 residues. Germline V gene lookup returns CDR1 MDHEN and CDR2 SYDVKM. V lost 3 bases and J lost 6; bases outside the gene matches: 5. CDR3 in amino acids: CASSFGGRAPGELFF. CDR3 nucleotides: TGTGCCAGCAGTTTCGGCGGGAGGGCCCCCGGGGAGCTGTTTTTT. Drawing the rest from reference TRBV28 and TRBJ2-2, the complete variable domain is DVKVTQSSRYLVKRTGEKVFLECVQDMDHENMFWYRQDPGLGLRLIYFSYDVKMKEKGDIPEGYSVSREKKERFSLILESASTNQTSMYLCASSFGGRAPGELFFGEGSRLTVL.

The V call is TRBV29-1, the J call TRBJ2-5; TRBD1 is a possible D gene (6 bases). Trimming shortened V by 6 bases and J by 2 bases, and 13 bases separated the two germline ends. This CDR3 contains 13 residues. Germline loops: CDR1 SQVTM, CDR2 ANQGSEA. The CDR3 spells CSVLQGVQETQYF. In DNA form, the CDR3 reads TGCAGCGTCCTACAGGGTGTGCAAGAGACCCAGTACTTC.

Here the CDR3 DNA reads TGTGCCAGCAGTGCGTGGAGCTATGGCTACACCTTC. Translation gives CASSAWSYGYTF. V gene TRBV6-1 combines with J gene TRBJ1-2; D is undetermined. In germline, CDR1 is MNHNS, CDR2 SASEGT. CDR3 size: 12 residues. With 4 bases removed from V and 4 bases from J, the gap between germline ends came to 7 bases.

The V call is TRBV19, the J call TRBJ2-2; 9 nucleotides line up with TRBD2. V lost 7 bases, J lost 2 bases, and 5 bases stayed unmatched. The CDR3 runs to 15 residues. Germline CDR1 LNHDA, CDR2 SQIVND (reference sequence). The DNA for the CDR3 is TGTGCCAGTAAGCCGGGACTAGCAAACACCGGGGAGCTGTTTTTT. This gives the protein CASKPGLANTGELFF.

Here the CDR3 DNA reads TGTGCCAGTAGTATGGGACAGGGGATCCAACTCTACGAGCAGTACTTC. Its protein is CASSMGQGIQLYEQYF. The chain uses TRBV19 and TRBJ2-7; 10 bases are shared with TRBD1. Germline CDR1 and CDR2: LNHDA and SQIVND (reference sequence). The CDR3 spans 16 residues. Germline trimming cut 3 bases from V and 3 bases from J; bases unmatched to any gene: 8. Filled out from reference TRBV19 and TRBJ2-7, the complete variable domain reads DGGITQSPKYLFRKEGQNVTLSCEQNLNHDAMYWYRQDPGQGLRLIYYSQIVNDFQKGDIAEGYSVSREKKESFPLTVTSAQKNPTAFYLCASSMGQGIQLYEQYFGPGTRLTVT.

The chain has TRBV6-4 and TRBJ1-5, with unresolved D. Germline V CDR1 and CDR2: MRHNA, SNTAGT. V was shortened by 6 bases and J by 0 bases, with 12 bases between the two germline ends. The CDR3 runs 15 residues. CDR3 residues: CASRREPFSNQPQHF. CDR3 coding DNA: TGTGCCAGCAGGAGGGAACCATTTAGCAATCAGCCCCAGCATTTT.

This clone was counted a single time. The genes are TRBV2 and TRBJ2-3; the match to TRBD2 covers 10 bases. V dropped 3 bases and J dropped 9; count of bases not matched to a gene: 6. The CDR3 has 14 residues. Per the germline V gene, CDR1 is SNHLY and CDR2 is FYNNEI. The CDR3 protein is CASSDMGLAITQYF. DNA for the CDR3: TGTGCCAGCAGTGATATGGGACTAGCGATCACGCAGTATTTT.

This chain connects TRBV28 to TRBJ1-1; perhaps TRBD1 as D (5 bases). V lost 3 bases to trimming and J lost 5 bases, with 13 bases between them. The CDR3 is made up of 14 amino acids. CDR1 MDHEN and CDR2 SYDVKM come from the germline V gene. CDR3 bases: TGTGCCAGCAGTTTGGCAGGGCAAGGGACTGAAGCTTTCTTT. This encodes CASSLAGQGTEAFF.

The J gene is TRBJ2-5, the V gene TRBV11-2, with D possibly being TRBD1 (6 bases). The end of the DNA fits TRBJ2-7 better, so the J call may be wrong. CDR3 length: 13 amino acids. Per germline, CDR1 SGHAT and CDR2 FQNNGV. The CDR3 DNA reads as TGTGCCAGCAGCTTACAGGGGACCTACGAGCAGTACTTC. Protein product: CASSLQGTYEQYF.

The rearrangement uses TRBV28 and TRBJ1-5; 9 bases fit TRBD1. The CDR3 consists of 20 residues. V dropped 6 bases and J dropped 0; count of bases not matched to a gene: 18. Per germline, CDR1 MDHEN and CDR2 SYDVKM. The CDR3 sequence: CASSHTGTGLGLSSNQPQHF. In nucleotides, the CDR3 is TGTGCCAGCAGCCACACCGGGACAGGGTTAGGCCTTTCTAGCAATCAGCCCCAGCATTTT.

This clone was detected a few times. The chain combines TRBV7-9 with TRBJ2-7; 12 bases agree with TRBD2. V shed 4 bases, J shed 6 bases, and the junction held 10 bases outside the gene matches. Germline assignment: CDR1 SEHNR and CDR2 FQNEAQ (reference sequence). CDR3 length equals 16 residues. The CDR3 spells CASSSRTSGMLGEQYF. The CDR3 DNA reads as TGTGCCAGCAGCTCCCGGACTAGCGGGATGCTCGGCGAGCAGTACTTC.

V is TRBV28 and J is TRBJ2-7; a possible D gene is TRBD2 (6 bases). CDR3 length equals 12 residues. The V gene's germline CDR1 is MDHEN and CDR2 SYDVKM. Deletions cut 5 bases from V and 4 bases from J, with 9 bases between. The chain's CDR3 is CASSPGVYEQYF. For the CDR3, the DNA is TGTGCCAGCAGTCCGGGGGTGTACGAGCAGTACTTC.